The present entry profiles one T cell receptor beta chain with its context. The data stem from a study of cytomegalovirus exposure and HLA in healthy donors. The CDR3 is made up of 13 amino acids. The V gene's germline CDR1 is LNHDA and CDR2 SQIVND (reference sequence). Trimming at V came to 4 bases and at J to 5 bases, leaving 4 bases not matched to a gene. Vbeta (60) and Jbeta (13) primers were used in the PCR. Using immunoSEQ multiplex PCR, the repertoire was profiled, and TCRdb retains in-frame clones only, with some absent. The sample has roughly 97,000 clones; about 80% are singletons. Sequencing was carried out using PBMCs. The chain combines TRBV19 with TRBJ2-7; 8 bases map to TRBD1. This sequence originates from a woman between 40 and 50 years old in good health and CMV-seronegative. CDR3 loop: CASSRQGIHEQYF. The DNA of the CDR3 is TGTGCCAGTAGTAGACAGGGGATCCACGAGCAGTACTTC. Combining the CDR3 with reference TRBV19 and TRBJ2-7 gives the whole variable domain DGGITQSPKYLFRKEGQNVTLSCEQNLNHDAMYWYRQDPGQGLRLIYYSQIVNDFQKGDIAEGYSVSREKKESFPLTVTSAQKNPTAFYLCASSRQGIHEQYFGPGTRLTVT.